Listed below are T cell receptor beta chains from one sample, sequenced in a study of cytomegalovirus exposure and HLA in healthy donors. Sequencing was performed with immunoSEQ multiplex PCR; in TCRdb, only in-frame clones are kept and a portion is missing. Here the sample spans about 150,000 clones, approximately 85% being singletons. Sequencing was carried out using PBMCs. The receptors shown here come from a woman aged 18 to 35 in good health and CMV-seronegative. Both conserved end residues are part of each CDR3. A D gene is named only where the DNA matches it firmly. The size field is filled for only some rows; it gives once, few, many or a size class.

J gene,D gene,V gene,clone size,CDR3 protein,CDR3 DNA
TRBJ2-7,-,TRBV27,-,CASSLSLEAAMLLEQYF,TGTGCCAGCAGTTTAAGCCTTGAAGCGGCCATGCTACTCGAGCAGTACTTC
TRBJ2-7,-,TRBV27,once,CASSLGANYEQYF,TGTGCCAGCAGTTTGGGAGCAAACTACGAGCAGTACTTC
TRBJ1-4,-,TRBV6-6,-,CASSPGGGEKLFF,TGTGCCAGCAGTCCTGGCGGGGGGGAAAAACTGTTTTTT
TRBJ2-5,TRBD2,TRBV10-3,-,CAISSGLVAETQYF,TGTGCCATCAGCTCGGGACTAGTGGCGGAGACCCAGTACTTC
TRBJ2-5,TRBD2,TRBV30,-,CAWRFPGLAGGPYETQYF,TGTGCCTGGCGATTCCCGGGACTAGCGGGAGGGCCGTATGAGACCCAGTACTTC
TRBJ2-7,TRBD1,TRBV7-3,once,CASSSYRGPYEQYF,TGTGCCAGCAGCTCATACAGGGGTCCCTACGAGCAGTACTTC
TRBJ2-7,-,TRBV5-8,-,CASSPPWLDNSYEQYF,TGTGCCAGCAGCCCCCCGTGGCTCGATAACTCCTACGAGCAGTACTTC
TRBJ2-1,-,TRBV5-1,-,CASSGLVGSSYNEQFF,TGCGCCAGCAGCGGATTAGTGGGGAGCTCCTACAATGAGCAGTTCTTC
TRBJ2-5,-,TRBV14,-,CASSHLNGRETQYF,TGTGCCAGCAGCCATTTGAACGGGAGAGAGACCCAGTACTTC
TRBJ2-5,-,TRBV6-5,once,CPGVGTQYF,TGTCCGGGTGTGGGGACCCAGTACTTC
TRBJ2-1,TRBD2,TRBV4-2,-,CASSHLAGGEDEQFF,TGTGCCAGCAGTCACCTAGCGGGGGGGGAGGATGAGCAGTTCTTC
TRBJ2-3,TRBD1,TRBV5-1,-,CASSLGDSRRYF,TGCGCCAGCAGCTTGGGGGACAGCCGGCGGTATTTT
TRBJ2-7,TRBD2,TRBV28,few,CASSYLLLAGGARSYEQYF,TGTGCCAGCAGCTACCTCCTCCTAGCGGGAGGTGCGAGGTCCTACGAGCAGTACTTC
TRBJ2-1,-,TRBV28,-,CASTTSQGPFDNEQFF,TGTGCCAGCACGACCTCACAGGGCCCGTTCGACAATGAGCAGTTCTTC
TRBJ1-2,TRBD1,TRBV11-2,-,CASSFRTGGPWGYTF,TGTGCCAGCAGCTTCCGGACAGGGGGTCCCTGGGGCTACACCTTC
TRBJ2-1,-,TRBV5-4,-,CASSLRDWVNEQFF,TGTGCCAGCAGCTTGCGAGACTGGGTAAATGAGCAGTTCTTC
TRBJ1-3,-,TRBV28,-,CASEGTFGNTIYF,TGTGCCAGCGAGGGGACATTTGGAAACACCATATATTTT
TRBJ1-6,-,TRBV6-1,-,CASSEMGAQGSPLHF,TGTGCCAGCAGTGAAATGGGGGCGCAGGGTTCACCCCTCCACTTT
TRBJ2-7,TRBD1,TRBV4-1,-,CASSQGDRESEQYF,TGCGCCAGCAGCCAAGGGGACAGGGAGAGCGAGCAGTACTTC
TRBJ2-7,-,TRBV7-9,-,CASSLGGESYEQYF,TGTGCCAGCAGCTTGGGGGGAGAATCCTACGAGCAGTACTTC
TRBJ2-7,-,TRBV30,-,CAWMGNSVGYEQYF,TGTGCCTGGATGGGTAATAGCGTAGGATACGAGCAGTACTTC
TRBJ2-3,TRBD2,TRBV29-1,-,CSVCSGSSTDTQYF,TGCAGCGTTTGTAGCGGGAGTAGCACAGATACGCAGTATTTT
TRBJ1-2,TRBD1,TRBV29-1,-,CSVEDGDRSYGYTF,TGCAGCGTTGAAGATGGGGACAGGTCCTATGGCTACACCTTC
TRBJ1-2,-,TRBV28,-,CASSFPTDSYGYTF,TGTGCCAGCAGTTTCCCGACAGATTCCTATGGCTACACCTTC
TRBJ2-1,-,TRBV7-2,-,CASSLGREPNEQFF,TGTGCCAGCAGCTTAGGGCGGGAACCCAATGAGCAGTTCTTC
TRBJ1-6,-,TRBV7-9,-,CSSSSQTGSPLHF,TGTTCCAGCAGCTCTCAAACGGGTTCACCCCTCCACTTT
TRBJ2-7,TRBD2,TRBV11-1,-,CASSSPRGGHEQYF,TGTGCCAGCAGCTCCCCCCGGGGGGGCCACGAGCAGTACTTC
TRBJ2-7,TRBD1,TRBV5-4,-,CASSPAGGEQYF,TGTGCCAGCAGCCCCGCAGGGGGCGAGCAGTACTTC
TRBJ2-7,TRBD1,TRBV4-1,-,CASSQGRQGSSYEQYF,TGCGCCAGCAGCCAAGGGAGACAGGGAAGCTCCTACGAGCAGTACTTC
TRBJ1-1,TRBD1,TRBV23-1,few,CASIGQGAITEAFF,TGCGCCAGCATTGGACAGGGTGCGATAACTGAAGCTTTCTTT
TRBJ1-5,TRBD1,TRBV19,-,CASRLGQGGQPQHF,TGTGCCAGTAGGCTCGGACAGGGGGGTCAGCCCCAGCATTTT
TRBJ2-1,-,TRBV18,once,CASSFTRQYNEQFF,TGTGCCAGCTCCTTTACAAGACAGTACAATGAGCAGTTCTTC
TRBJ2-2,-,TRBV7-2,-,CASSLTAGLRNTGELFF,TGTGCCAGCAGCCTCACGGCGGGACTCAGGAACACCGGGGAGCTGTTTTTT
TRBJ2-1,-,TRBV19,few,CASSRSVSSYNEQFF,TGTGCCAGTAGTCGTAGCGTAAGCTCCTACAATGAGCAGTTCTTC
TRBJ2-3,TRBD2,TRBV9,-,CASGGAGLTDTQYF,TGTGCCTCTGGGGGAGCGGGGCTCACAGATACGCAGTATTTT
TRBJ1-5,TRBD1,TRBV11-2,-,CASSLTGGSNQPQHF,TGTGCCAGCAGCTTAACAGGGGGAAGCAATCAGCCCCAGCATTTT
TRBJ2-7,TRBD2,TRBV6-6,-,CASMDTGGPYEQYF,TGTGCCAGCATGGATACGGGAGGACCCTACGAGCAGTACTTC
TRBJ1-1,-,TRBV18,-,CASSPRGGNTEAFF,TGTGCCAGCTCACCGCGGGGAGGGAACACTGAAGCTTTCTTT
TRBJ2-7,-,TRBV30,-,CAWTSGVSYEQYF,TGTGCCTGGACCAGCGGTGTCTCCTACGAGCAGTACTTC
TRBJ1-6,-,TRBV5-4,-,CASSLRARGGHNSPLHF,TGTGCCAGCAGCTTGCGTGCCAGGGGCGGGCATAATTCACCCCTCCACTTT
TRBJ2-3,TRBD2,TRBV10-3,-,CAISEPTSGERRRRDTQYF,TGTGCCATCAGCGAACCGACTAGCGGGGAGAGAAGACGTAGAGATACGCAGTATTTT
TRBJ2-5,-,TRBV18,few,CASSPGGGETQYF,TGTGCCAGCTCACCGGGAGGGGGAGAGACCCAGTACTTC
TRBJ2-5,-,TRBV28,-,CASSFWALTQETQYF,TGTGCCAGCAGTTTTTGGGCGTTAACTCAAGAGACCCAGTACTTC
TRBJ2-3,TRBD2,TRBV30,-,CAWSAAGDLTDTQYF,TGTGCCTGGAGTGCGGCGGGAGACCTCACAGATACGCAGTATTTT
TRBJ2-6,-,TRBV9,-,CASSVRVAGANVLTF,TGTGCCAGCAGCGTACGGGTCGCTGGGGCCAACGTCCTGACTTTC
TRBJ2-7,-,TRBV15,few,CATSRDRGFGEQYF,TGTGCCACCAGCAGAGATCGGGGTTTTGGCGAGCAGTACTTC
TRBJ2-5,TRBD1,TRBV4-3,-,CASSRDTVRTGGVETQYF,TGCGCCAGCAGCCGGGACACCGTGAGGACAGGGGGTGTAGAGACCCAGTACTTC
TRBJ2-5,TRBD2,TRBV7-6,-,CASSSTGGGFQETQYF,TGTGCCAGCAGCTCAACTGGGGGGGGTTTCCAAGAGACCCAGTACTTC
TRBJ1-2,TRBD1,TRBV6-5,-,CASSRGQVGSYGYTF,TGTGCCAGCAGTCGGGGACAGGTTGGTTCCTATGGCTACACCTTC
TRBJ2-1,TRBD2,TRBV5-5,-,CASSAYPGLAGGPGNEQFF,TGTGCCAGCAGCGCGTACCCGGGACTAGCGGGAGGGCCGGGTAATGAGCAGTTCTTC
TRBJ1-6,-,TRBV19,-,CASTVQMSDSPLHF,TGTGCCAGTACCGTTCAGATGTCAGATTCACCCCTCCACTTT
TRBJ2-7,-,TRBV28,once,CASSLGGSGVYEQYF,TGTGCCAGCAGTTTAGGGGGTAGCGGAGTGTACGAGCAGTACTTC
TRBJ2-6,TRBD2,TRBV19,-,CASSIGTSGDSGANVLTF,TGTGCCAGTAGTATAGGGACTAGCGGGGACTCTGGGGCCAACGTCCTGACTTTC
TRBJ2-3,TRBD2,TRBV6-5,-,CASSYWGGGAPDTQYF,TGTGCCAGCAGTTACTGGGGCGGGGGGGCCCCAGATACGCAGTATTTT
TRBJ2-7,TRBD1,TRBV28,-,CASSLSPTGNEQYF,TGTGCCAGCAGTTTATCCCCGACAGGGAACGAGCAGTACTTC
TRBJ2-7,TRBD1,TRBV7-9,-,CASSLGTGREQYF,TGTGCCAGCAGCCTAGGGACAGGGCGCGAGCAGTACTTC
TRBJ2-7,TRBD2,TRBV27,once,CASSPSSGARPYEQYF,TGTGCCAGCAGTCCCTCTAGCGGGGCCCGTCCCTACGAGCAGTACTTC
TRBJ2-7,-,TRBV5-5,-,CASSFAGAGDYYEQYF,TGTGCCAGCAGTTTTGCGGGTGCAGGGGATTACTACGAGCAGTACTTC